This passage covers 22 T cell receptor beta chains from one sample sequenced in a study of cytotoxic CD8 clonotypes in ibrutinib-treated CLL (dated by TCRdb to the early 2020s). The library relied on the immunoSEQ multiplex PCR assay. TCRdb limited this immuneACCESS table to in-frame rearrangements with V and J called. A share of clones is missing; checked studies link under half to unresolved V genes, and the rest is unexplained. The sample yields about 150,000 clones; about 75% were counted once. The top ten clonotypes cover about 5% of the sample. The sample's time point label, in plain terms: approximately 25 months on ibrutinib. The sequencing here drew on PBMCs, taken after 24 months of ibrutinib treatment. The receptor source for this set is a human donor with chronic lymphocytic leukemia.

This sequence joins TRBV5-1 and TRBJ2-2; TRBD1 aligns across 9 bases. This CDR3 comprises 15 residues. The germline CDR1 and CDR2 sequences are SGHRS and YFSETQ. V lost 5 bases, J lost 1 base, and 3 bases stayed unmatched. CDR3 sequence: CASSWDRVNTGELFF. As DNA, the CDR3 is TGCGCCAGCAGTTGGGACAGGGTGAACACCGGGGAGCTGTTTTTT.

V is TRBV9 and J is TRBJ1-2; D possibly corresponds to TRBD1 (5 bases). V lost 3 bases and J lost 4, with 16 bases in between. From germline, CDR1 is SGDLS and CDR2 YYNGEE. The CDR3 is made up of 15 amino acids. DNA for the CDR3: TGTGCCAGCAGCGCCATGGGGGGATCCCTCTATGGCTACACCTTC. Amino acids: CASSAMGGSLYGYTF.

This chain joins TRBV7-9 and TRBJ1-1, with D perhaps matching TRBD1 (6 bases). CDR1 and CDR2 (germline): SEHNR, FQNEAQ (reference sequence). The V end was cut by 5 bases, the J end by 7 bases, with 14 bases between. This CDR3 is built from 13 residues. The CDR3 region is CASSPPGGGEAFF. CDR3 nucleotides: TGTGCCAGCAGCCCGCCCGGAGGGGGTGAAGCTTTCTTT.

This sequence joins TRBV5-4 and TRBJ2-7; D unclear. Between the trimmed V and J ends, which lost 4 bases and 1 base, there was a span of 12 bases. The CDR3 consists of 14 residues. Per germline, CDR1 SGHNT and CDR2 YYREEE (reference sequence). Here the CDR3 DNA reads TGTGCCAGCAGCCCCCGACCTTGGTCCTACGAGCAGTACTTC. Encoded protein: CASSPRPWSYEQYF.

The CDR3 DNA follows: TGTGCCAGCAGCCCCCAGACAGGGGGGGGGTATGGCTACACCTTC. Protein sequence: CASSPQTGGGYGYTF. The chain joins TRBV7-2 to TRBJ1-2, with 9 bases identical to TRBD1. The germline V gene has CDR1 SGHTA and CDR2 FQGNSA. The CDR3 loop spans 15 amino acids. J gave up 5 bases and V 5 bases, and 9 bases lay outside the gene matches.

The rearrangement links TRBV5-1 to TRBJ2-1, with 7 bases identical to TRBD1. Germline V CDR1 and CDR2: SGHRS, YFSETQ. The length of the CDR3 is 14 residues. The trim removed 5 bases at V and 7 bases at J, leaving 9 bases unmatched. The chain's CDR3 is CASSPRTGENEQFF. CDR3 nucleotides: TGCGCCAGCAGTCCCCGGACAGGTGAGAATGAGCAGTTCTTC.

The genes are TRBV11-1 and TRBJ2-7; 10 bases agree with TRBD1. This CDR3 region has 13 residues. V was clipped by 5 bases and J by 6 bases; unmatched bases: 4. Per the germline V gene, CDR1 is SGHAT and CDR2 is FQDESV (reference sequence). CDR3 DNA sequence: TGTGCCAGCAGCCGGGGACAGGGGAGCGAGCAGTACTTC. Translating it yields CASSRGQGSEQYF.

This chain uses TRBV29-1 with TRBJ2-1; the D gene is possibly TRBD2 (6 bases). CDR3 size: 13 residues. The V end was cut by 7 bases, the J end by 8 bases, with 18 bases between. CDR1 SQVTM and CDR2 ANQGSEA come from the germline V gene. The chain's CDR3 is CSALARGGDEQFF. In DNA, the CDR3 is TGCAGCGCCCTAGCCCGGGGAGGCGATGAGCAGTTCTTC.

The chain combines TRBV7-2 with TRBJ1-3; TRBD1 might be the D (6 bases). In germline, CDR1 is SGHTA, CDR2 FQGNSA. The CDR3 is 16 residues long. Trimming stripped 7 bases from V and 0 bases from J, with 16 bases between. The CDR3 DNA reads TGTGCCAGCACCCGGGGGCAGGACCCCTCTGGAAACACCATATATTTT. This codes for CASTRGQDPSGNTIYF. Combining the CDR3 with reference TRBV7-2 and TRBJ1-3 gives the whole variable domain GAGVSQSPSNKVTEKGKDVELRCDPISGHTALYWYRQSLGQGLEFLIYFQGNSAPDKSGLPSDRFSAERTGGSVSTLTIQRTQQEDSAVYLCASTRGQDPSGNTIYFGEGSWLTVV.

The V call is TRBV10-3, the J call TRBJ1-2; D perhaps matches TRBD1 (6 bases). Germline V gene lookup returns CDR1 ENHRY and CDR2 SYGVKD. The CDR3 runs to 13 residues. Deletions cut 4 bases from V and 5 bases from J, with 11 bases between. CDR3 protein: CAISGGAEYGYTF. CDR3 sequence (DNA): TGTGCCATCAGTGGGGGGGCGGAGTATGGCTACACCTTC.

The chain uses TRBV7-2 and TRBJ2-3, with TRBD1 identical over 10 bases. Germline V gene lookup returns CDR1 SGHTA and CDR2 FQGNSA. V lost 0 bases to trimming and J lost 4 bases; unmatched junction nucleotides: 4. CDR3 size: 16 residues. CDR3 protein: CASSLAPTGGADTQYF. The DNA for the CDR3 is TGTGCCAGCAGCTTAGCACCGACAGGGGGCGCAGATACGCAGTATTTT.

The chain carries TRBV19 and TRBJ1-2, with a weak D call TRBD1 (5 bases). CDR1 is LNHDA, CDR2 SQIVND, per germline (reference sequence). Trimming removed 5 bases from V and 0 bases from J, with 10 bases in between. The CDR3 extends over 14 amino acids. CDR3 DNA sequence: TGTGCCAGTAGTCGGGACCATACTAACTATGGCTACACCTTC. It encodes CASSRDHTNYGYTF. The full variable domain, with the rest looked up from reference TRBV19 and TRBJ1-2, is DGGITQSPKYLFRKEGQNVTLSCEQNLNHDAMYWYRQDPGQGLRLIYYSQIVNDFQKGDIAEGYSVSREKKESFPLTVTSAQKNPTAFYLCASSRDHTNYGYTFGSGTRLTVV.

This clone was seen only once. The V and J genes are TRBV6-5 and TRBJ1-1, with unresolved D. The length of the CDR3 is 16 residues. V was trimmed by 2 bases and J by 1 base, leaving 14 bases between them. The germline V gene encodes CDR1 MNHEY and CDR2 SVGAGI. The CDR3 loop is CASSYASMSPNTEAFF. The CDR3 nucleotides are TGTGCCAGCAGTTACGCAAGTATGTCCCCGAACACTGAAGCTTTCTTT.

The rearrangement links TRBV21-1 to TRBJ1-2. TRBV21-1 is assigned pseudogene status. The CDR3 runs 11 residues. The CDR3 sequence: CADTRVNGYTF. The CDR3 DNA follows: TGTGCCGACACCCGGGTGAATGGCTACACCTTC.

This clone came up many times. The V gene is TRBV6-5, the J gene TRBJ1-2; a possible D gene is TRBD1 (5 bases). The V gene lost 8 bases and the J gene lost 4 bases, with 17 bases spanning the gap. Germline loops: CDR1 MNHEY, CDR2 SVGAGI. The CDR3 length is 14 residues. The CDR3 DNA reads TGTGCCAGCGCACAGGAGCCCTCAATCTATGGCTACACCTTC. The encoded protein is CASAQEPSIYGYTF.

This chain joins TRBV7-8 and TRBJ2-1; 12 nucleotides align to TRBD2. The CDR3 contains 17 residues. V shed 5 bases, J shed 5 bases, and the junction held 10 bases outside the gene matches. Per germline, CDR1 SGHVS and CDR2 FQNEAQ. The CDR3 DNA reads TGTGCCAGCAGCCTTAGACTAGCGGGAGCTGGGGACAATGAGCAGTTCTTC. Protein: CASSLRLAGAGDNEQFF. Based on the CDR3 plus reference TRBV7-8 and TRBJ2-1, the full variable domain is GAGVSQSPRYKVAKRGQDVALRCDPISGHVSLFWYQQALGQGPEFLTYFQNEAQLDKSGLPSDRFFAERPEGSVSTLKIQRTQQEDSAVYLCASSLRLAGAGDNEQFFGPGTRLTVL.

The chain joins TRBV7-2 to TRBJ2-3, with a weak D call TRBD2 (5 bases). Germline CDR1 SGHTA, CDR2 FQGNSA. Trimming took 7 bases from V and 5 from J, leaving 10 bases between them. The CDR3 sequence is 12 residues long. The chain's CDR3 is CASKGEVDTQYF. DNA for the CDR3: TGTGCCAGCAAGGGAGAAGTAGATACGCAGTATTTT.

To note about this clone: A read error may explain this, as a much larger clone is one base away. This rearrangement joins TRBV2 to TRBJ2-3, with 8 bases aligning to TRBD2. Germline-derived CDR1 and CDR2 are SNHLY and FYNNEI. V shed 7 bases and J 2 bases; nucleotides not matched to a gene: 23. This CDR3 contains 20 residues. The CDR3 loop is CASMGGERGTGKHHTDTQYF. The CDR3 DNA is TGTGCCAGCATGGGGGGCGAGCGGGGGACCGGCAAACACCACACAGATACGCAGTATTTT.

This sequence joins TRBV27 and TRBJ1-3; no clear D. The CDR3 contains 13 residues. In germline, CDR1 is MNHEY, CDR2 SMNVEV (reference sequence). Trimming shortened V by 6 bases and J by 4 bases, and 10 bases separated the two germline ends. The CDR3 DNA sequence: TGTGCCAGCAGCCCCTCGGGGGGAAACACCATATATTTT. This gives the protein CASSPSGGNTIYF.

The chain joins TRBV4-1 to TRBJ2-1; 10 nucleotides match TRBD2. The V segment lost 4 bases and the J segment 3 bases; nucleotides outside the gene matches: 9. This CDR3 region has 17 residues. CDR1 is MGHRA and CDR2 is YSYEKL in the germline V gene. Here the CDR3 reads CASSLDLAGASYNEQFF. The DNA for the CDR3 is TGCGCCAGCAGCCTCGACCTAGCGGGGGCAAGCTACAATGAGCAGTTCTTC.

V gene TRBV27 combines with J gene TRBJ2-7, with D perhaps TRBD1 or TRBD2 (5 bases each). Trimming took off 1 base at V and 5 bases at J, with 9 bases between the two ends. CDR1 and CDR2 from the germline V gene are MNHEY and SMNVEV (reference sequence). CDR3 length: 13 amino acids. The CDR3, as DNA: TGTGCCAGCAGTTTATACGGGGCGGACGAGCAGTACTTC. Amino acid sequence: CASSLYGADEQYF.

This chain links TRBV7-2 with TRBJ2-1, with no clear D. This CDR3 has 13 residues. The V end was cut by 7 bases, the J end by 10 bases, with 17 bases between. CDR1 and CDR2 from the germline V gene are SGHTA and FQGNSA. The CDR3 bases are TGTGCCAGCATCCCCGCCTCGTCAATAGAGCAGTTCTTC. This gives the protein CASIPASSIEQFF.